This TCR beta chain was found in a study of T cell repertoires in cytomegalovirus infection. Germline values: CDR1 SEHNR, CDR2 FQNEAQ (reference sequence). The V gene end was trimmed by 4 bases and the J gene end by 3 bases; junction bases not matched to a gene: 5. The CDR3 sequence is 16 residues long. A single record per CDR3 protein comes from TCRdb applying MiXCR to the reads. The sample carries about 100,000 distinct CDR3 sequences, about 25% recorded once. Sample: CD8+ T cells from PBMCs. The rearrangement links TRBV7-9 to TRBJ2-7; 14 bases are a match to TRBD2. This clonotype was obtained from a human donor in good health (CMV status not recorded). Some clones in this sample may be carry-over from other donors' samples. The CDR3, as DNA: TGTGCCAGCAGCTCGGGACTAGCGGGGGCTATCTACGAGCAGTACTTC. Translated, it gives CASSSGLAGAIYEQYF. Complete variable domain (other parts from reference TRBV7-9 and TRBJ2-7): DTGVSQNPRHKITKRGQNVTFRCDPISEHNRLYWYRQTLGQGPEFLTYFQNEAQLEKSRLLSDRFSAERPKGSFSTLEIQRTEQGDSAMYLCASSSGLAGAIYEQYFGPGTRLTVT.